This is a list of T cell receptor beta chains from one sample in a study of T cells after somatic rescue of genetic block. Clones were sequenced by immunoSEQ multiplex PCR, and TCRdb holds only the in-frame ones, with some missing. The sample lists 68,000 or so clones, just under 95% seen once, with roughly 3% in the top ten. The sample taken for sequencing was peripheral blood mononuclear cells (PBMCs). The origin of the receptors is a man aged 35 to 55. CDR3s include the opening cysteine and the closing phenylalanine or tryptophan. D genes are given only for firm matches.

cdr3_length j_call v_call d_call cdr3_aa cdr3_nt
15 TRBJ2-7 TRBV11-2 TRBD2 CASSQLAGGYYEQYF TGTGCCAGCAGCCAACTAGCGGGAGGTTATTACGAGCAGTACTTC
14 TRBJ2-6 TRBV6-5 - CASQGGAGANVLTF TGTGCCAGCCAGGGGGGAGCCGGGGCCAACGTCCTGACTTTC
14 TRBJ1-2 TRBV9 - CASSPNRDSYGYTF TGTGCCAGCAGCCCCAACCGGGACTCCTATGGCTACACCTTC
12 TRBJ2-2 TRBV19 - CASRRANGELFF TGTGCCAGTAGGCGGGCGAACGGGGAGCTGTTTTTT
14 TRBJ2-3 TRBV10-3 TRBD2 CAISEPSGTDTQYF TGTGCCATCAGTGAACCTAGCGGGACAGATACGCAGTATTTT
14 TRBJ2-3 TRBV2 - CASGKGHVPDTQYF TGTGCCAGCGGTAAGGGGCATGTTCCAGATACGCAGTATTTT
12 TRBJ2-1 TRBV15 - CATSSGRQEQFF TGTGCCACCAGCTCAGGGAGACAGGAGCAGTTCTTC
13 TRBJ2-3 TRBV18 - CASSAGSADTQYF TGTGCCAGCTCAGCCGGGAGCGCAGATACGCAGTATTTT
14 TRBJ1-2 TRBV6-6 TRBD1 CASRGTGTNYGYTF TGCGCCAGCAGGGGGACAGGGACTAACTATGGCTACACCTTC
14 TRBJ2-3 TRBV6-5 TRBD1 CASSRGLVTDTQYF TGTGCCAGCAGCAGGGGGCTGGTCACAGATACGCAGTATTTT
15 TRBJ2-7 TRBV15 - CATSRPSGAAYEQYF TGTGCCACCAGCAGACCTTCCGGAGCCGCCTACGAGCAGTACTTC
16 TRBJ2-7 TRBV4-3 TRBD2 CASSQDIAGPAYEQYF TGCGCCAGCAGCCAAGACATAGCGGGACCTGCCTACGAGCAGTACTTC